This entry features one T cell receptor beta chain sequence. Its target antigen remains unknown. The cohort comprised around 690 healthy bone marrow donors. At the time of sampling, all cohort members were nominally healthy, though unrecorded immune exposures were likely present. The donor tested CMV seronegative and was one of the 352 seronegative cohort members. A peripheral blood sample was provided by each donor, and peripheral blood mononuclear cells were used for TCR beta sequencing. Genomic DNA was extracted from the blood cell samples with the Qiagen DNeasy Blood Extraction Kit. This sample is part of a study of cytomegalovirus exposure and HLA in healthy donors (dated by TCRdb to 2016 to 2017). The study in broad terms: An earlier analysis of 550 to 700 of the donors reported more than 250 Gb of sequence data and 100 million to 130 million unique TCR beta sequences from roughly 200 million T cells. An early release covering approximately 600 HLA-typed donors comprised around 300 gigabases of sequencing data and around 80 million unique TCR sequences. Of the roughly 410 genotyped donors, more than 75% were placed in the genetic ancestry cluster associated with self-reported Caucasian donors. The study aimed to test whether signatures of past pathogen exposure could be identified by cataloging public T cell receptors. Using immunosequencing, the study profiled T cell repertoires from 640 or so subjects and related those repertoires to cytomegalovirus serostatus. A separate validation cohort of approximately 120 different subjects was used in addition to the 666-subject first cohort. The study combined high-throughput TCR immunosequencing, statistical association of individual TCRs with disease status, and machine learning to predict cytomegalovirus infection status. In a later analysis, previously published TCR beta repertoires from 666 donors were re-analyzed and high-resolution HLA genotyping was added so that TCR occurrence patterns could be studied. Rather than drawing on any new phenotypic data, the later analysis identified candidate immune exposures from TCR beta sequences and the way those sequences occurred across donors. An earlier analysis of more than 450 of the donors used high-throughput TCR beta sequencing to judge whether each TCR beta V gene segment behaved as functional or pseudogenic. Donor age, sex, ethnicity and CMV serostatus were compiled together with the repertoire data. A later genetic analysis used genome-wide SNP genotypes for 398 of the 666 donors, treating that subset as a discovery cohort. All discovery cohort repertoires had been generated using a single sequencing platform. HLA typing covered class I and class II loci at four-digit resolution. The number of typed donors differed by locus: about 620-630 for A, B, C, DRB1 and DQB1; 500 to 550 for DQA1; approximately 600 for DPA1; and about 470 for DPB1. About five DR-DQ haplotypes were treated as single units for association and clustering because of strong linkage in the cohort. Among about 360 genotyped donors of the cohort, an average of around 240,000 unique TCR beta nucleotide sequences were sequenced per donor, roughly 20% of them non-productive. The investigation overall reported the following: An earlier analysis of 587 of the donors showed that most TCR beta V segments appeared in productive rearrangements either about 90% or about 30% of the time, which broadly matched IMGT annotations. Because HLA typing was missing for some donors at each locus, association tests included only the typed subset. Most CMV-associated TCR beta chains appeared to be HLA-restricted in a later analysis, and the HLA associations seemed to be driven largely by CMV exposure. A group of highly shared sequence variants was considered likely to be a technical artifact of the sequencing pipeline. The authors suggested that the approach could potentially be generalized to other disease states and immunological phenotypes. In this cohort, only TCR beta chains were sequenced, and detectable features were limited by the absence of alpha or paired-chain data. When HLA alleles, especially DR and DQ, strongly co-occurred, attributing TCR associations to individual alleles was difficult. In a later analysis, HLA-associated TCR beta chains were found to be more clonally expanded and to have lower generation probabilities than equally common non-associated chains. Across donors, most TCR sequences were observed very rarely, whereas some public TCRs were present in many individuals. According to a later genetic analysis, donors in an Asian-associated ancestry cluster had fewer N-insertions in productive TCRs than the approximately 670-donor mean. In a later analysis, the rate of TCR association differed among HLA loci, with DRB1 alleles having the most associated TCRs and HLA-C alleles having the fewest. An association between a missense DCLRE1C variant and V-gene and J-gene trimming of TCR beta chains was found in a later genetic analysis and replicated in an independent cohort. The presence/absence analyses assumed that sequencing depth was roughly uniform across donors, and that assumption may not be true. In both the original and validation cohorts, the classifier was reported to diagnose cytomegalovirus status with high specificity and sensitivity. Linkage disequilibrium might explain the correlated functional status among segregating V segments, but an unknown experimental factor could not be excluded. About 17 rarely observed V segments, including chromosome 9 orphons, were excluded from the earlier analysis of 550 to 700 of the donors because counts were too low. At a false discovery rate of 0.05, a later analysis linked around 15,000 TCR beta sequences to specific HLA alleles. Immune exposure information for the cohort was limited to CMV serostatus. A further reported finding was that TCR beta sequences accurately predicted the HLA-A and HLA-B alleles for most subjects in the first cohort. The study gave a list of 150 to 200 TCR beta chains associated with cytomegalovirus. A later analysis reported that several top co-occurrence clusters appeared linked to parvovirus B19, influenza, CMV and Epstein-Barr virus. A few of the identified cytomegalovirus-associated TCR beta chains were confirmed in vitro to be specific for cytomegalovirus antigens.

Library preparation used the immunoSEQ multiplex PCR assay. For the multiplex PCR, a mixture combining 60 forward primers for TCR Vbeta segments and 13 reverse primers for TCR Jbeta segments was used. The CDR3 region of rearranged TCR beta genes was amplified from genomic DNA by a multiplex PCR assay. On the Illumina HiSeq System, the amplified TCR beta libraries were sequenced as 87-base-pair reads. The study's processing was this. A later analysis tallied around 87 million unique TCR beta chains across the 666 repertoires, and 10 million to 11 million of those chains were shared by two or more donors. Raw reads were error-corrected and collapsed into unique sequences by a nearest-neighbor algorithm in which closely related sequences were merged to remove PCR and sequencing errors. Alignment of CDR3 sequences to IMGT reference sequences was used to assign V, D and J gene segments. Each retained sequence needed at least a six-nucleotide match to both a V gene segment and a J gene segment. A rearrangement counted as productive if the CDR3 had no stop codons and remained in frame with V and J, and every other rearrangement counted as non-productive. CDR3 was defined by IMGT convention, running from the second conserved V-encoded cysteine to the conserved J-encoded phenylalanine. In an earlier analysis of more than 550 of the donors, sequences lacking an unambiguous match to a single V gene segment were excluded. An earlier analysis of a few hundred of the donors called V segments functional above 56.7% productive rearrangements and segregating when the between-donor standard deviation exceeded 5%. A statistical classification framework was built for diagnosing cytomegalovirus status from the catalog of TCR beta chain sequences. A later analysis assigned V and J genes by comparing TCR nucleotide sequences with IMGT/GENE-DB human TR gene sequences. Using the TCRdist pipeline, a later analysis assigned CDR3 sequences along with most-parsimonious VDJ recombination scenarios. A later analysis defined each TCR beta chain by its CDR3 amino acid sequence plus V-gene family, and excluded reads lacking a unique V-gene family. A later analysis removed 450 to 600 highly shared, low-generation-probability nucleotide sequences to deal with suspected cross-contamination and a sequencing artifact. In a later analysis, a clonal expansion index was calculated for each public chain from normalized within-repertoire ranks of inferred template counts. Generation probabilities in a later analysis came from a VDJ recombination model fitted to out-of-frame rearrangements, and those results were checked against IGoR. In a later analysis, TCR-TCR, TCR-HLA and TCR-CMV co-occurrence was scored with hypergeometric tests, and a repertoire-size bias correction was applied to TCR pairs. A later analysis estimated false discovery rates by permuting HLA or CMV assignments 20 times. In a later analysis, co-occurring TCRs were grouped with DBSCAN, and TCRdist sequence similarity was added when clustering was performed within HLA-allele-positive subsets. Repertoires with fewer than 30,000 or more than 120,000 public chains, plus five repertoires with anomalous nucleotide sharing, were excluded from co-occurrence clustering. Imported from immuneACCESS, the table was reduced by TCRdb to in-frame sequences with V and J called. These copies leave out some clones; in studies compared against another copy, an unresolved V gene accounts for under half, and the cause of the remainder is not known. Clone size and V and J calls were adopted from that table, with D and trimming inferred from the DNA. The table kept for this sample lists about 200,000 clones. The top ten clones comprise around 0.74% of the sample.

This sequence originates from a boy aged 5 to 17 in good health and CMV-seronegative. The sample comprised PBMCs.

The nucleotides are TGTGCCAGCAGCCTGGGGACTAGCGGACAAGAGACCCAGTACTTC. This is translated as CASSLGTSGQETQYF. The chain is made from TRBV7-3 and TRBJ2-5; TRBD2 aligns with 11 central bases. V ends up 5 bases short and J 2 bases short, with an unmatched junction base count of 4. Reading from cysteine to phenylalanine, the CDR3 counts 15 amino acids. The sequence is cut down to CDR3 DNA, 45 bases in frame from base 1. Via the germline V gene, CDR1 is SGHTA and CDR2 FQGTGA.